What follows are 15 T cell receptor beta chains derived from one specimen sequenced in a study of spatial heterogeneity in lung cancer. Time point specified: sample taken at primary tumor resection. Extraction of whole RNA from tumor, nontumor lung or frozen PBMC preceded unsorted sequencing. One entry per CDR3 protein results from TCRdb running MiXCR on the 5' RACE reads. The sample lists tens of thousands of distinct CDR3 sequences; about an eighth were seen once. The starting material was PBMCs, obtained at surgery. The receptors stem from a male donor with early-stage non-small cell lung cancer.

V and J are TRBV28 and TRBJ1-5, with TRBD1 as a possible D gene (5 bases). CDR3 length: 13 amino acids. Germline V lookup: CDR1 MDHEN, CDR2 SYDVKM. Trimming pared 8 bases from V and 4 bases from J, leaving 12 bases between. The CDR3 DNA reads as TGTGCCAGCGGAGGGACCGATAATCAGCCCCAGCATTTT. Protein product: CASGGTDNQPQHF.

The CDR3: CASSHGTASGANVLTF. CDR3 sequence (DNA): TGTGCCAGCAGCCACGGGACAGCCTCTGGGGCCAACGTCCTGACTTTC. The J gene is TRBJ2-6, the V gene TRBV7-2; 7 bases line up with TRBD1. Germline loops: CDR1 SGHTA, CDR2 FQGNSA. Trimming at V came to 5 bases and at J to 0 bases, leaving 4 bases not matched to a gene. CDR3 length: 16 residues.

This chain joins TRBV27 and TRBJ2-4; D is ambiguous. Germline loops: CDR1 MNHEY, CDR2 SMNVEV (reference sequence). The CDR3 runs 10 residues. V was clipped by 4 bases and J by 6 bases, with 1 base between them. The CDR3 sequence is CASSSNIQYF. DNA of the CDR3: TGTGCCAGCAGTTCAAACATTCAGTACTTC.

The table lists this clonotype with a few counts. The chain combines TRBV29-1 with TRBJ2-1, with D unclear. Germline V lookup: CDR1 SQVTM, CDR2 ANQGSEA. This CDR3 spans 13 amino acids. Deletions cut 3 bases from V and 2 bases from J, with 8 bases between. The CDR3 loop is CSVDTSTYNEQFF. The CDR3 region has the DNA TGCAGCGTTGACACTTCAACCTACAATGAGCAGTTCTTC.

The chain is built from TRBV10-3 and TRBJ1-5; D ambiguous. CDR1 ENHRY and CDR2 SYGVKD come from the germline V gene. This CDR3 has 15 amino acids. V lost 0 bases to trimming and J lost 2 bases, with 8 bases between them. The CDR3 protein is CAISESGSGNQPQHF. The CDR3 bases are TGTGCCATCAGTGAGTCCGGGTCGGGCAATCAGCCCCAGCATTTT.

The chain couples TRBV18 to TRBJ1-4; tentatively, D is TRBD1 (5 bases). V lost 5 bases to trimming and J lost 8 bases, with 9 bases between them. This CDR3 contains 12 residues. Per the germline V gene, CDR1 is KGHSH and CDR2 is LQKENI. The CDR3 bases are TGTGCCAGCTCAAGTAGGGACGAAAAACTGTTTTTT. Protein product: CASSSRDEKLFF.

This clonotype was counted between two and nine times. The V and J genes are TRBV12-3 or TRBV12-4 and TRBJ1-1; D might be TRBD1 (6 bases). CDR3 length: 14 amino acids. Trimming pared 6 bases from V and 8 bases from J, leaving 19 bases between. The CDR3 protein is CASSPDRGGQEAFF. The CDR3 DNA follows: TGTGCCAGCAGCCCGGATAGGGGGGGTCAGGAAGCTTTCTTT.

This clonotype was counted between two and nine times. This chain connects TRBV28 to TRBJ2-6; D ambiguous. Per the germline V gene, CDR1 is MDHEN and CDR2 is SYDVKM. V lost 6 bases to trimming and J lost 2 bases, with 11 bases between them. The CDR3 length is 15 residues. CDR3 nucleotide sequence: TGTGCCAGCAGCCCATCTAGACCTGGGGCCAACGTCCTGACTTTC. It specifies CASSPSRPGANVLTF.

This chain's CDR3 is CASSPDGSRQPQHF. As DNA, the CDR3 is TGTGCCAGCAGCCCAGACGGATCCCGCCAGCCCCAGCATTTT. V gene TRBV7-2 combines with J gene TRBJ1-5; D gene ambiguous. V was cut by 5 bases and J by 7 bases, with 15 bases left in between. The CDR3 consists of 14 residues. Per the germline V gene, CDR1 is SGHTA and CDR2 is FQGNSA.

There are a few counts of this clonotype. The chain is built from TRBV20-1 and TRBJ2-7; D not certain. CDR3 length: 11 amino acids. Germline V CDR1 and CDR2: DFQATT, SNEGSKA (reference sequence). V was cut by 1 base and J by 7 bases, with 8 bases left in between. CDR3 nucleotide sequence: TGCAGTGCTAGAGTTATGGCGGAGCAGTACTTC. Amino acid sequence: CSARVMAEQYF.

This clonotype has a handful of counts. The chain combines TRBV6-2 or TRBV6-3 with TRBJ2-2; TRBD1 aligns across 9 bases. The CDR3 spans 16 residues. The germline V gene has CDR1 MNHEY and CDR2 SVGEGT. Trimming took 0 bases from V and 4 from J; bases not matched to a gene: 3. The CDR3 nucleotides are TGTGCCAGCAGTTACTCCGGGACAGGGCTCACCGGGGAGCTGTTTTTT. Translated, it gives CASSYSGTGLTGELFF.

The chain links TRBV12-3 or TRBV12-4 to TRBJ1-2, with D unclear. Trimming cost V 3 bases and J 8 bases, with 10 bases left between them. This CDR3 comprises 12 residues. The CDR3 here is CASSLPSLGYTF. The CDR3 DNA reads TGTGCCAGCAGTTTGCCAAGCCTGGGCTACACCTTC.

The chain has TRBV10-3 and TRBJ2-1; 9 nucleotides agree with TRBD2. Germline assignment: CDR1 ENHRY and CDR2 SYGVKD. This CDR3 comprises 17 residues. J lost 4 bases, V lost 0 bases, and 7 bases had no gene match. The CDR3 here is CAISESRASGDYNEQFF. The CDR3 DNA sequence: TGTGCCATCAGTGAGTCACGGGCTAGCGGGGATTACAATGAGCAGTTCTTC.

The chain carries TRBV7-2 and TRBJ1-6; the D is unclear. V was trimmed by 0 bases and J by 6 bases, leaving 6 bases between them. The CDR3 has 14 residues. The germline gives CDR1 SGHTA, CDR2 FQGNSA. As DNA, the CDR3 is TGTGCCAGCAGCTTAGCGGGCAGTAATTCACCCCTCCACTTT. Protein sequence: CASSLAGSNSPLHF. Full variable domain (rest looked up from reference TRBV7-2 and TRBJ1-6): GAGVSQSPSNKVTEKGKDVELRCDPISGHTALYWYRQSLGQGLEFLIYFQGNSAPDKSGLPSDRFSAERTGGSVSTLTIQRTQQEDSAVYLCASSLAGSNSPLHFGNGTRLTVT.

The V gene is TRBV27, the J gene TRBJ1-2; 7 positions agree with TRBD1. There are 17 residues in the CDR3. V dropped 2 bases and J dropped 4; count of bases not matched to a gene: 13. The germline CDR1 and CDR2 sequences are MNHEY and SMNVEV (reference sequence). CDR3 coding DNA: TGTGCCAGCAGTTTAAAGGGACAGCTAACAACCTTCTATGGCTACACCTTC. Its protein is CASSLKGQLTTFYGYTF.